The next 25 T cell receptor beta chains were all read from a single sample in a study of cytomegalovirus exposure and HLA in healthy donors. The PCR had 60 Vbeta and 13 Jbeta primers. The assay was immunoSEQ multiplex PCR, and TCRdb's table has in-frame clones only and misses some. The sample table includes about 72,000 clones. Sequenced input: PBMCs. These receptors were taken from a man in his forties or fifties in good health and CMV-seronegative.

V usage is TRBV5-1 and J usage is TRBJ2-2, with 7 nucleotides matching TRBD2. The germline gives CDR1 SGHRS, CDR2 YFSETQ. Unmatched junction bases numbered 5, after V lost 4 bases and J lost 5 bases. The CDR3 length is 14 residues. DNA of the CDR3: TGCGCCAGCAGCGTGGGACTATCGACCGGGGAGCTGTTTTTT. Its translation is CASSVGLSTGELFF. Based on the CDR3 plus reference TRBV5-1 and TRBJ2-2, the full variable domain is KAGVTQTPRYLIKTRGQQVTLSCSPISGHRSVSWYQQTPGQGLQFLFEYFSETQRNKGNFPGRFSGRQFSNSRSEMNVSTLELGDSALYLCASSVGLSTGELFFGEGSRLTVL.

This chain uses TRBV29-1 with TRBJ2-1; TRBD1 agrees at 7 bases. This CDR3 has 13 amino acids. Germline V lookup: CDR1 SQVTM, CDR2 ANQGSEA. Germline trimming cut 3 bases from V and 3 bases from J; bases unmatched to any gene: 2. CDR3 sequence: CSVETGSYNEQFF. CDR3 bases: TGCAGCGTTGAGACAGGGAGCTACAATGAGCAGTTCTTC.

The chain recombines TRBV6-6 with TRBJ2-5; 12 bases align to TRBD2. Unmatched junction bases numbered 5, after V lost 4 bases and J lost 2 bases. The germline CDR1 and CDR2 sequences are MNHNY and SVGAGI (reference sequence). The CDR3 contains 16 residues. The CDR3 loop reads CASSSRLAGAQETQYF. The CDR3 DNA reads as TGTGCCAGCAGTTCAAGACTAGCGGGGGCTCAAGAGACCCAGTACTTC.

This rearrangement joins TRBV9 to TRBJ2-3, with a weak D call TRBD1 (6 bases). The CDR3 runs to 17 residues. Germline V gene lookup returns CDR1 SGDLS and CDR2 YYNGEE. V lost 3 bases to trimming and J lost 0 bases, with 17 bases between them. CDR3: CASSEPRGAPSTDTQYF. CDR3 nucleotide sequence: TGTGCCAGCAGCGAGCCCAGGGGCGCGCCTAGCACAGATACGCAGTATTTT.

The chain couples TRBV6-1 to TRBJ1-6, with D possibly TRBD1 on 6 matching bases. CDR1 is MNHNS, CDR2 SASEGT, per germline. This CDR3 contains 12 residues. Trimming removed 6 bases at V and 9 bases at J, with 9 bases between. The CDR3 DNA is TGTGCCAGCAGAGACAGGATTTCACCCCTCCACTTT. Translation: CASRDRISPLHF.

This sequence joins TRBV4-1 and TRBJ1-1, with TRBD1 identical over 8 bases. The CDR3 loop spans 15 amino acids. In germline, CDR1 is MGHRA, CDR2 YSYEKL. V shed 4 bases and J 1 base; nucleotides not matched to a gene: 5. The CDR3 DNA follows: TGCGCCAGCAGCCTTCAGACAGGGGCGAACACTGAAGCTTTCTTT. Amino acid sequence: CASSLQTGANTEAFF.

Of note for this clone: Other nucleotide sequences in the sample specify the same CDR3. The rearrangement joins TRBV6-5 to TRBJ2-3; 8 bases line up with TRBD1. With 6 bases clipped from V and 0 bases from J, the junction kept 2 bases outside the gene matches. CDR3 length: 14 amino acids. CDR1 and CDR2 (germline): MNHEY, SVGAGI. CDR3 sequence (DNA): TGTGCCAGCAGCGACAGGGGAAGCACAGATACGCAGTATTTT. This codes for CASSDRGSTDTQYF.

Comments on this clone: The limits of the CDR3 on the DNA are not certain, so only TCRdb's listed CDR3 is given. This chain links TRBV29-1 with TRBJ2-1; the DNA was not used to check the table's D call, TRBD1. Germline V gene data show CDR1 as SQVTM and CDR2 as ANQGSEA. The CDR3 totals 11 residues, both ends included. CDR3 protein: CSVGAGTGKFF.

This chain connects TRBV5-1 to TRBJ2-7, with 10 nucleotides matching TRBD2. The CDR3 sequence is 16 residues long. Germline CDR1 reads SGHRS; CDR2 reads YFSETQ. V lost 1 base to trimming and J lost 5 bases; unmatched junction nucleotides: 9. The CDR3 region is CASSLRELAGDNEQYF. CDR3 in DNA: TGCGCCAGCAGCTTGCGGGAGCTAGCGGGGGATAACGAGCAGTACTTC.

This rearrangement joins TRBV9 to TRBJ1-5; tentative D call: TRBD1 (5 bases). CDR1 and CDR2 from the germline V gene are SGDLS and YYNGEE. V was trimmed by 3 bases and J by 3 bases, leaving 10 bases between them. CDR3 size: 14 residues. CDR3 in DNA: TGTGCCAGCAGCGGGGGGGACCCCAATCAGCCCCAGCATTTT. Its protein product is CASSGGDPNQPQHF.

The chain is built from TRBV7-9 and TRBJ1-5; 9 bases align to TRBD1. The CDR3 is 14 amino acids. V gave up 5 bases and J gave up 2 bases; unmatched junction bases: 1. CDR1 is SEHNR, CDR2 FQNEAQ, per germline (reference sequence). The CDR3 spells CASSRTGGNQPQHF. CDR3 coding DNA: TGTGCCAGCAGCCGGACAGGGGGCAATCAGCCCCAGCATTTT.

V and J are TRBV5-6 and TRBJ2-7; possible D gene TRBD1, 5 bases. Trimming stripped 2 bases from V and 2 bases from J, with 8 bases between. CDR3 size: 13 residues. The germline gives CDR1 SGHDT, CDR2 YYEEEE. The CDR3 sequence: CASSFEDTYEQYF. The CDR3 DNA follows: TGTGCCAGCAGCTTCGAGGACACCTACGAGCAGTACTTC.

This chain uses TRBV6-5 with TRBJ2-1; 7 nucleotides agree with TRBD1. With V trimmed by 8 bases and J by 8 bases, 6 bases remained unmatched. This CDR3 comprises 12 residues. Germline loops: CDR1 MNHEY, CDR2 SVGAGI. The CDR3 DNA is TGTGCCAGCCATAGGGGGCCGGATGAGCAGTTCTTC. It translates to CASHRGPDEQFF.

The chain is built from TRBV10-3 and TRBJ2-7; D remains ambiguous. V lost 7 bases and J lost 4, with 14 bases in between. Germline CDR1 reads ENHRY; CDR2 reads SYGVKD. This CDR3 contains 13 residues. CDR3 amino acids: CAIKQEQPYEQYF. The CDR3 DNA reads TGTGCCATCAAGCAGGAACAACCTTACGAGCAGTACTTC.

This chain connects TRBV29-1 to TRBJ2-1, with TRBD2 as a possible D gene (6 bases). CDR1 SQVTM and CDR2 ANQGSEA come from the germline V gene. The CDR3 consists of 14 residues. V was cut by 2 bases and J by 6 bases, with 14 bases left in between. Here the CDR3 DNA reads TGCAGCGTTGAATTAGGCGGGAATGTCAATGAGCAGTTCTTC. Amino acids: CSVELGGNVNEQFF.

DNA for the CDR3: TGTGCCAGTAGCACCCTTCCCGGGACAGCAACCTACGAGCAGTACTTC. The encoded protein is CASSTLPGTATYEQYF. The chain combines TRBV19 with TRBJ2-7, with 7 bases lining up with TRBD1. V lost 6 bases and J lost 2; bases outside the gene matches: 13. This CDR3 is built from 16 residues. Germline CDR1 LNHDA, CDR2 SQIVND (reference sequence).

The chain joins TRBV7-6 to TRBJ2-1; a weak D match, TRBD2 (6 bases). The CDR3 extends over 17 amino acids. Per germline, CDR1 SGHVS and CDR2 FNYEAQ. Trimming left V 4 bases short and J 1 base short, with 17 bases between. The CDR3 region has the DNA TGTGCCAGCAGCTCGTTGCGGGGAAAAGGGTCCTACAATGAGCAGTTCTTC. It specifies CASSSLRGKGSYNEQFF.

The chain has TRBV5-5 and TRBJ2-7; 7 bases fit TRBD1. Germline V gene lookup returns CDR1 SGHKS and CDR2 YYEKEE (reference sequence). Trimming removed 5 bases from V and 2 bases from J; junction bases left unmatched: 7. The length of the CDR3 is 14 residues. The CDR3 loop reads CASSRRDRAYEQYF. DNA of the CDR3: TGTGCCAGCAGTCGCCGGGACAGAGCCTACGAGCAGTACTTC.

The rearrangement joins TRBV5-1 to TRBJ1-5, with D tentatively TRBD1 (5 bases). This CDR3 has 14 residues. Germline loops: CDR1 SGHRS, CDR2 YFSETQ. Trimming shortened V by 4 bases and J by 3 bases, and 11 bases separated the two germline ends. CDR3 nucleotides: TGCGCCAGCAGCACAGGATCGGACAATCAGCCCCAGCATTTT. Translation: CASSTGSDNQPQHF.

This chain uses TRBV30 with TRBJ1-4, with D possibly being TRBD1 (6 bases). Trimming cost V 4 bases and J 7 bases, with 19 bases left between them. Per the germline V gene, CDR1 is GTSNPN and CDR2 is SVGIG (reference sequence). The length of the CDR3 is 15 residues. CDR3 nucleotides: TGTGCCTGGACCCCATCCGGGAGGGGGGGTGAAAAACTGTTTTTT. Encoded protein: CAWTPSGRGGEKLFF.

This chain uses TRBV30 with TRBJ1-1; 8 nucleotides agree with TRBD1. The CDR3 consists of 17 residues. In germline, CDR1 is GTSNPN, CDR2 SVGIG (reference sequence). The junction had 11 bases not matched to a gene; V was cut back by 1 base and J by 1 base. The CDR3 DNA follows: TGTGCCTGGAGTGCCAGGACAGGGATTAGGAGGAACACTGAAGCTTTCTTT. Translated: CAWSARTGIRRNTEAFF.

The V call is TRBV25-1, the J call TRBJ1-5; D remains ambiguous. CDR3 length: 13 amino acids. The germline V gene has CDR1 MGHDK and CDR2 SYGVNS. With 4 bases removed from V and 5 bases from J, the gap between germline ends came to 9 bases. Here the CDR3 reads CASSGGGHQPQHF. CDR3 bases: TGTGCCAGCAGTGGGGGAGGGCATCAGCCCCAGCATTTT.

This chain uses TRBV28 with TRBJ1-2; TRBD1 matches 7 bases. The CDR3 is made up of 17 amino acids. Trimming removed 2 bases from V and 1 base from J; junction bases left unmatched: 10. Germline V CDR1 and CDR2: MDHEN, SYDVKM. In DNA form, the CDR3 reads TGTGCCAGCAGTTTACGGGACAGACTCCCGATTAACTATGGCTACACCTTC. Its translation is CASSLRDRLPINYGYTF.

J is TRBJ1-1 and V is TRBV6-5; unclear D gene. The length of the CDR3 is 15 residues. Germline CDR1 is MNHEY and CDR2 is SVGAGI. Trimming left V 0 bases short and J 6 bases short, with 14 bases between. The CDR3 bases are TGTGCCAGCAGTTACTCACGGGGATGGAGCGCTGAAGCTTTCTTT. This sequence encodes CASSYSRGWSAEAFF.

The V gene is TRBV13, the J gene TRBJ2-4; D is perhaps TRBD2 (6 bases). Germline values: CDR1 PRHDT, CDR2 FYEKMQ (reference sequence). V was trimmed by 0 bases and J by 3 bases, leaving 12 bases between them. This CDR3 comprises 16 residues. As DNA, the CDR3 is TGTGCCAGCAGCTTAGGAGGGACCGGGAGCAAAAACATTCAGTACTTC. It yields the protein CASSLGGTGSKNIQYF.